The clone carrying this TCR beta chain occurred a few times. As yet, its antigen is unknown. This sample is part of a study of beta chain features in type 1 diabetes. Findings and caveats of the study: Resolution of whether HLA type affects TCRB rearrangement was not achieved here.

Expressed TCRB transcripts were sequenced because the entire RNA isolate underwent reverse transcription. Here immunoSEQ multiplex PCR was the method, and the copy in TCRdb shows in-frame clones only, minus some. The table lists over 120,000 clones, over 9.5% of them singletons. From germline, CDR1 is KGHSH and CDR2 LQKENI. The CDR3 loop spans 13 amino acids. Trimming shortened V by 8 bases and J by 6 bases, and 17 bases separated the two germline ends. Sorting gave populations that all exceeded 98% purity. This rearrangement joins TRBV18 to TRBJ2-7, with a tentative D call TRBD1 (5 bases). The sequence was obtained from a man aged 18 to 29 in good health. The material sequenced was naive CD4+ T cells from blood. CDR3 sequence: CASRNGAVGEQYF. The CDR3 nucleotides are TGTGCCAGCCGTAATGGGGCCGTTGGCGAGCAGTACTTC.